These T cell receptor beta chains were read from a single sample in a study of blood T cell repertoires in COVID-19. Profiled with immunoSEQ multiplex PCR; TCRdb holds only in-frame clones, not every one. The sample contains fewer than 140,000 clones, about four fifths of which appear only once. The sample consisted of peripheral blood. The receptor set was obtained from an older woman with acute or convalescent COVID-19. The CDR3 runs from the conserved cysteine through the conserved F or W. Each record gives: J gene, clone size, D gene, V gene, CDR3 protein, CDR3 DNA. A D gene is named only where the DNA matches it firmly. The size of a clone is reported for some rows only, either as once, few or many, or as a class for expanded clones.

TRBJ1-2,few,.,TRBV9,CASSVGWTSGGYTF,TGTGCCAGCAGCGTAGGATGGACTTCAGGCGGCTACACCTTC
TRBJ1-2,.,.,TRBV6-5,CASSLIGGNYGYTF,TGTGCCAGCAGTCTAATTGGGGGGAACTATGGCTACACCTTC
TRBJ2-2,few,.,TRBV6-6,CASSPSRGTGELFF,TGTGCCAGCAGTCCGTCTCGGGGGACCGGGGAGCTGTTTTTT
TRBJ1-1,.,.,TRBV5-1,CASSLEAGVREAFF,TGCGCCAGCAGCTTGGAGGCCGGGGTGCGTGAAGCTTTCTTT
TRBJ2-1,.,.,TRBV5-5,CASTATVTYNEQFF,TGTGCCAGCACCGCGACAGTTACCTACAATGAGCAGTTCTTC
TRBJ2-1,.,TRBD1,TRBV10-1,CASSVSGQGDEQFF,TGCGCCAGCAGTGTAAGTGGGCAGGGGGACGAGCAGTTCTTC
TRBJ2-2,.,TRBD2,TRBV2,CASSESRLAGTGELFF,TGTGCCAGCAGTGAATCGAGACTAGCGGGCACCGGGGAGCTGTTTTTT
TRBJ1-2,.,TRBD1,TRBV27,CASSPPQGVYYGYTF,TGTGCCAGCAGCCCACCCCAGGGGGTCTACTATGGCTACACCTTC
TRBJ1-1,once,.,TRBV4-1,CASSQRRGNTEAFF,TGCGCCAGCAGCCAACGTAGGGGGAACACTGAAGCTTTCTTT
TRBJ2-7,.,TRBD1,TRBV11-1,CASSSDRGNYEQYF,TGTGCCAGCAGCTCTGACAGGGGGAACTACGAGCAGTACTTC
TRBJ1-3,.,.,TRBV3-1/TRBV3-2,CAANGALGNTIYF,TGTGCCGCAAACGGAGCTCTTGGAAACACCATATATTTT
TRBJ2-7,.,.,TRBV3-1/TRBV3-2,CASSQTPNEQYF,TGTGCCAGCAGCCAAACTCCAAACGAGCAGTACTTC
TRBJ1-2,.,TRBD1,TRBV5-1,CASSAYRGIDYGYTF,TGCGCCAGCAGCGCTTACAGGGGGATTGACTATGGCTACACCTTC
TRBJ2-2,few,.,TRBV7-3,CASSLDISNTGELFF,TGTGCCAGCAGCTTAGACATTTCGAACACCGGGGAGCTGTTTTTT
TRBJ1-1,.,TRBD1,TRBV9,CASSQQGANTEAFF,TGTGCCAGCAGCCAACAGGGGGCAAACACTGAAGCTTTCTTT
TRBJ2-7,.,TRBD2,TRBV19,CASSLGGTYEQYF,TGTGCCAGTAGCCTGGGAGGGACCTACGAGCAGTACTTC
TRBJ1-2,few,TRBD1,TRBV29-1,CSVRGQGLGNYGYTF,TGCAGCGTTAGAGGACAGGGCCTGGGAAACTATGGCTACACCTTC
TRBJ1-2,.,TRBD1,TRBV6-5,CASRPTGINYGYTF,TGTGCCAGCAGGCCGACAGGGATTAACTATGGCTACACCTTC
TRBJ1-1,.,TRBD1,TRBV19,CASSPRDRGQWTEAFF,TGTGCCAGTAGCCCCCGGGACAGGGGGCAGTGGACTGAAGCTTTCTTT
TRBJ1-4,.,.,TRBV11-2,CASSLEGRLDLNEKLFF,TGTGCCAGCAGCTTAGAAGGGAGGTTGGATTTAAATGAAAAACTGTTTTTT
TRBJ2-5,.,TRBD1,TRBV5-1,CASSLGQGQETQYF,TGCGCCAGCAGCTTGGGACAGGGGCAAGAGACCCAGTACTTC
TRBJ2-1,.,TRBD2,TRBV14,CASSRGLESYNEQFF,TGTGCCAGCAGCCGGGGACTAGAATCCTACAATGAGCAGTTCTTC
TRBJ2-2,many,TRBD2,TRBV2,CASSSAGGLPFF,TGTGCCAGCAGTTCCGCGGGGGGACTTCCGTTTTTT
TRBJ1-4,.,TRBD1,TRBV5-4,CASSIIGQGGTNEKLFF,TGTGCCAGCAGCATCATCGGACAGGGGGGGACTAATGAAAAACTGTTTTTT
TRBJ1-2,.,.,TRBV28,CASSLSGRRGYTF,TGTGCCAGCAGTTTATCAGGGCGCCGCGGCTACACCTTC
TRBJ1-1,.,TRBD1,TRBV7-8,CASLPPRGLGTEAFF,TGTGCCAGCCTACCACCTAGGGGGCTAGGCACTGAAGCTTTCTTT
TRBJ2-1,.,TRBD1,TRBV5-1,CASSPGGGAGQGFYNEQFF,TGCGCCAGCAGCCCAGGTGGAGGGGCGGGACAGGGCTTCTACAATGAGCAGTTCTTC
TRBJ2-5,.,TRBD1,TRBV7-2,CASSLIWDRGWETQYF,TGTGCCAGCAGCTTAATCTGGGACAGGGGGTGGGAGACCCAGTACTTC
TRBJ2-1,.,TRBD2,TRBV7-9,CASSPGLAGGEQFF,TGTGCCAGCAGCCCAGGACTAGCGGGAGGTGAGCAGTTCTTC
TRBJ1-1,few,TRBD1,TRBV2,CASRGISGGSEAFF,TGTGCCAGCAGGGGTATTTCAGGGGGCTCTGAGGCTTTCTTT
TRBJ1-1,.,TRBD1,TRBV19,CASLDQQGMNTEAFF,TGTGCCAGCCTCGATCAACAGGGGATGAACACTGAAGCTTTCTTT
TRBJ1-2,.,TRBD1,TRBV30,CAWSEGGWYGYTF,TGTGCCTGGAGTGAAGGGGGCTGGTATGGCTACACCTTC
TRBJ2-7,.,TRBD1,TRBV5-1,CASSLGSSGQQQYF,TGCGCCAGCAGCTTGGGGTCCTCGGGACAGCAGCAGTACTTC
TRBJ2-7,.,.,TRBV5-1,CASSLDVAGAGEQYF,TGCGCCAGCAGCTTGGATGTTGCGGGGGCGGGCGAGCAGTACTTC
TRBJ1-6,.,.,TRBV15,CATSRQRAAFRNSPLHF,TGTGCCACCAGCAGGCAGCGGGCGGCCTTTCGCAATTCACCCCTCCACTTT
TRBJ1-2,once,.,TRBV5-4,CASSWDRGDYGYTF,TGTGCCAGCAGTTGGGATAGGGGTGACTATGGCTACACCTTC
TRBJ1-3,few,TRBD1,TRBV6-2/TRBV6-3,CASSPTAPGQGSGNTIYF,TGTGCCAGCAGCCCTACTGCTCCGGGACAGGGCTCTGGAAACACCATATATTTT
TRBJ1-6,.,TRBD1,TRBV2,CASRDRGDSPLHF,TGTGCCAGCAGGGACAGGGGTGATTCACCCCTCCACTTT
TRBJ2-2,.,.,TRBV5-1,CASSWTGGRAGELFF,TGCGCCAGCAGCTGGACGGGGGGCCGGGCCGGGGAGCTGTTTTTT
TRBJ2-1,.,TRBD1,TRBV5-4,CASSLGTGASYNEQFF,TGTGCCAGCAGCCTCGGGACAGGGGCCTCCTACAATGAGCAGTTCTTC
TRBJ1-3,few,.,TRBV7-6,CASSKSRSSGNTIYF,TGTGCCAGCAGCAAGAGTAGGAGCTCTGGAAACACCATATATTTT
TRBJ2-6,.,TRBD1,TRBV28,CASSRDRGISGANVLTF,TGTGCCAGCAGTCGGGACAGGGGAATCTCTGGGGCCAACGTCCTGACTTTC
TRBJ1-1,.,.,TRBV3-1/TRBV3-2,CASSPTGQFQAFF,TGTGCCAGCAGCCCCACCGGACAGTTTCAAGCTTTCTTT
TRBJ2-5,.,.,TRBV20-1,CSASLGSQETQYF,TGCAGTGCTAGTCTGGGGAGCCAAGAGACCCAGTACTTC
TRBJ1-6,.,TRBD1,TRBV6-5,CASRTYRGRNSPLHF,TGTGCCAGCCGGACCTACAGGGGGCGGAATTCACCCCTCCACTTT
TRBJ2-7,many,TRBD1,TRBV12-5,CASGGTGTSYEQYF,TGTGCTAGTGGTGGGACAGGAACCTCCTACGAGCAGTACTTC
TRBJ2-7,.,TRBD2,TRBV6-5,CASSSTSGAYEQYF,TGTGCCAGCAGTTCAACTAGCGGGGCCTACGAGCAGTACTTC
TRBJ2-1,.,TRBD2,TRBV5-1,CASSFPLAGGLDEQFF,TGCGCCAGCAGCTTTCCGCTAGCGGGAGGACTCGATGAGCAGTTCTTC
TRBJ2-1,.,TRBD2,TRBV25-1,CASSGGGLAGGNEQFF,TGTGCCAGCAGTGGTGGGGGACTAGCGGGAGGCAATGAGCAGTTCTTC
TRBJ2-1,.,TRBD1,TRBV28,CASSLAGGDEQFF,TGTGCCAGCAGTTTAGCAGGGGGCGATGAGCAGTTCTTC